This T cell receptor (beta chain) was retrieved from a study of blood T cell repertoires in COVID-19. About the study: Material from acute and convalescent COVID-19 was sourced from the United States, Italy and Spain.

Per the authors' pipeline: From reference gene primer amplification, estimates of nucleated cell counts were derived. Clones were sequenced by immunoSEQ multiplex PCR, and TCRdb holds only the in-frame ones, with some missing. V and J calls and clone size are as listed in that table; D and trimming were resolved from the DNA. The sample holds more than 400,000 clones; roughly 85% are singletons and the top ten take 3% to 4%. Material for sequencing was peripheral blood. The sequence came from a human donor in a cohort sampled during active COVID-19.

The CDR3 region is CASSLLGLAGGSDEQYF. The CDR3 nucleotides are TGTGCCAGCAGCCTACTCGGACTAGCGGGAGGGAGCGACGAGCAGTACTTC. The chain links TRBV7-2 to TRBJ2-7, with 15 nucleotides matching TRBD2. The CDR3 has 17 residues. V lost 5 bases to trimming and J lost 5 bases; unmatched junction nucleotides: 10. Germline CDR1 is SGHTA and CDR2 is FQGNSA.